A single sample gave rise to the 22 T cell receptor beta chains below, sequenced in a study of T cells after yellow fever vaccination. TCRdb independently ran MiXCR on the 5' RACE reads; one entry per CDR3 protein. The sample includes a few hundred thousand distinct CDR3 sequences, 8.7% of them seen just once. The material was PBMCs, obtained on the day of the first yellow fever vaccination. Receptors originate from a man aged 18 to 35 who received the YFV17D yellow fever vaccine.

This clonotype showed up just a few times. The CDR3 is CASSHGQGREQFF. The CDR3 region has the DNA TGTGCCAGCAGCCACGGACAGGGGAGGGAGCAGTTCTTC. V gene TRBV12-3 or TRBV12-4 combines with J gene TRBJ2-1; 9 bases map to TRBD1. The CDR3 is made up of 13 amino acids. The junction had 7 bases not matched to a gene; V was cut back by 6 bases and J by 10 bases.

In this sample, this clonotype turned up a few times. This chain connects TRBV5-5 to TRBJ1-5; 8 bases agree with TRBD1. This CDR3 region has 18 residues. The germline CDR1 and CDR2 sequences are SGHKS and YYEKEE (reference sequence). The ends lost 4 bases at V and 0 bases at J; junction bases unmatched: 12. CDR3 sequence reads: CASSLELGQAHSNQPQHF. Written as DNA, the CDR3 is TGTGCCAGCAGCCTGGAATTGGGACAGGCCCATAGCAATCAGCCCCAGCATTTT.

This clonotype was counted a few times. J is TRBJ1-5 and V is TRBV7-2; possible D gene TRBD1, 6 bases. Per germline, CDR1 SGHTA and CDR2 FQGNSA. The V end was cut by 6 bases, the J end by 5 bases, with 17 bases between. The CDR3 consists of 15 residues. CDR3 bases: TGTGCCAGCAGGGAGGGGGGAGGCCATTATCAGCCCCAGCATTTT. Protein sequence: CASREGGGHYQPQHF.

There are many counts of this clonotype. The chain has TRBV5-1 and TRBJ2-7; no clear D gene. Trimming pared 0 bases from V and 3 bases from J, leaving 7 bases between. Per germline, CDR1 SGHRS and CDR2 YFSETQ. The CDR3 spans 13 residues. The chain's CDR3 is CASSLEPDYEQYV. The CDR3 DNA follows: TGCGCCAGCAGCTTGGAGCCAGACTACGAGCAGTACGTC.

In its sample, this clonotype was seen a few times. The chain employs TRBV5-5 and TRBJ2-5; 7 bases are shared with TRBD1. The ends lost 7 bases at V and 5 bases at J; junction bases unmatched: 11. Germline V gene sequence: CDR1 SGHKS, CDR2 YYEKEE (reference sequence). The CDR3 totals 14 residues. CDR3 region: CASDRAVGRETQYF. The CDR3 nucleotides read TGTGCCAGCGACAGGGCCGTGGGCAGGGAGACCCAGTACTTC. Supplemented by reference TRBV5-5 and TRBJ2-5, the full variable domain reads DAGVTQSPTHLIKTRGQQVTLRCSPISGHKSVSWYQQVLGQGPQFIFQYYEKEERGRGNFPDRFSARQFPNYSSELNVNALLLGDSALYLCASDRAVGRETQYFGPGTRLLVL.

This clonotype was detected a few times. This chain joins TRBV20-1 and TRBJ2-4; no reliable D call. V lost 2 bases and J lost 0, with 8 bases in between. This CDR3 comprises 14 residues. The germline gives CDR1 DFQATT, CDR2 SNEGSKA (reference sequence). CDR3 DNA sequence: TGCAGTGCTAGATTAGACCTAGCCAAAAACATTCAGTACTTC. Protein product: CSARLDLAKNIQYF.

This clonotype was observed a few times. The rearrangement joins TRBV20-1 to TRBJ2-3; unclear D gene. The CDR3 is made up of 15 amino acids. CDR1 and CDR2 (germline): DFQATT, SNEGSKA (reference sequence). With 5 bases removed from V and 0 bases from J, the gap between germline ends came to 15 bases. The CDR3 spells CSAPILQPSTDTQYF. CDR3 nucleotide sequence: TGCAGTGCTCCAATACTGCAGCCTAGCACAGATACGCAGTATTTT.

This chain joins TRBV11-3 and TRBJ2-7; TRBD1 matches 11 bases. V lost 5 bases to trimming and J lost 3 bases; unmatched junction nucleotides: 6. The CDR3 loop spans 15 amino acids. CDR1 is SGHNT, CDR2 YENEEA, per germline. The CDR3 bases are TGTGCCAGCAGCCTACGGACAGGGGGCGGCTACGAGCAGTACGTC. It is translated as CASSLRTGGGYEQYV.

The chain uses TRBV12-3 or TRBV12-4 and TRBJ2-5, with a tentative D call TRBD1 (6 bases). The CDR3 runs to 14 residues. V lost 5 bases and J lost 4, with 14 bases in between. The CDR3 sequence is CASSPGQRGETQYF. The CDR3 nucleotides read TGTGCCAGCAGTCCGGGACAACGGGGAGAGACCCAGTACTTC.

The sample holds many counts of this clonotype. This chain joins TRBV7-3 and TRBJ2-3; 8 nucleotides agree with TRBD1. This CDR3 is built from 15 residues. Germline CDR1 and CDR2: SGHTA and FQGTGA. Trimming cost V 5 bases and J 4 bases; bases outside gene matches: 8. The CDR3 nucleotides read TGTGCCAGCAGCCAAGACAGGGGTCGGGCAGATACGCAGTATTTT. Translation gives CASSQDRGRADTQYF.

This clonotype was counted between two and nine times. The rearrangement uses TRBV6-5 and TRBJ1-6, with D possibly matching TRBD1 (5 bases). Trimming removed 2 bases from V and 7 bases from J, with 12 bases in between. CDR3 length: 15 residues. CDR1 and CDR2 from the germline V gene are MNHEY and SVGAGI. The CDR3 bases are TGTGCCAGCAGTTACAGAGCAGGGCTAAATTCACCCCTCCACTTT. Its protein is CASSYRAGLNSPLHF.

The rearrangement links TRBV4-2 to TRBJ2-3, with D possibly matching TRBD2 (6 bases). V was shortened by 1 base and J by 0 bases, with 17 bases between the two germline ends. The CDR3 consists of 18 residues. Germline CDR1 reads LGHNA; CDR2 reads YNFKEQ. The CDR3 nucleotides read TGTGCCAGCAGCCAAGTATCCACCGGGACTGCCAGCACAGATACGCAGTATTTT. Its translation: CASSQVSTGTASTDTQYF.

This clonotype was seen many times. The gene calls are TRBV5-1 and TRBJ2-5; D might be TRBD1 or TRBD2, each matching 5 bases. This CDR3 contains 13 residues. The V end lost 0 bases, the J end lost 3 bases, and 6 bases lay between the germline ends. Germline CDR1 is SGHRS and CDR2 is YFSETQ. For the CDR3, the DNA is TGCGCCAGCAGCTTGGGGGGGAAAGAGACCCAGTACTTC. Amino acids: CASSLGGKETQYF.

At least ten counts were recorded for this clonotype. The gene calls are TRBV7-8 and TRBJ2-5; tentatively, D is TRBD1 or TRBD2 (5 bases each). Trimming took 5 bases from V and 5 from J, leaving 18 bases between them. This CDR3 is built from 15 residues. CDR1 SGHVS and CDR2 FQNEAQ come from the germline V gene. CDR3 in amino acids: CASSPHQGPLETQYF. In nucleotides, the CDR3 is TGTGCCAGCAGCCCCCATCAGGGACCATTGGAGACCCAGTACTTC.

This clonotype was counted at least ten times. The chain joins TRBV4-2 to TRBJ2-5, with 7 bases identical to TRBD2. Trimming took 2 bases from V and 0 from J; bases not matched to a gene: 6. Per the germline V gene, CDR1 is LGHNA and CDR2 is YNFKEQ. The CDR3 extends over 16 amino acids. For the CDR3, the DNA is TGTGCCAGCAGCCAAAGGGATGGGGGGGACCAAGAGACCCAGTACTTC. Its translation: CASSQRDGGDQETQYF.

The V gene is TRBV7-9, the J gene TRBJ2-1, with 8 bases fitting TRBD1. Germline V gives CDR1 SEHNR, CDR2 FQNEAQ (reference sequence). The CDR3 spans 16 residues. The ends lost 5 bases at V and 3 bases at J; junction bases unmatched: 9. CDR3 nucleotide sequence: TGTGCCAGCAGCGCCCAGGGGGCAGGGGGCTACAATGAGCAGTTCTTC. This encodes CASSAQGAGGYNEQFF.

The V gene is TRBV6-2 or TRBV6-3, the J gene TRBJ1-6; D gene ambiguous. Germline CDR1 MNHEY, CDR2 SVGEGT. The CDR3 runs to 16 residues. V gave up 2 bases and J gave up 5 bases, with 13 bases separating them. DNA for the CDR3: TGTGCCAGCAGTTACCGGCCGGGGTTCAATAATTCACCCCTCCACTTT. The encoded protein is CASSYRPGFNNSPLHF.

The chain has TRBV5-1 and TRBJ2-1; a weak D match, TRBD2 (5 bases). V lost 0 bases and J lost 4, with 17 bases in between. CDR1 is SGHRS, CDR2 YFSETQ, per germline. The CDR3 is 17 residues long. CDR3 bases: TGCGCCAGCAGCTTGGTGCCGGGAACGGGTACTTACAATGAGCAGTTCTTC. It translates to CASSLVPGTGTYNEQFF. The full variable domain, rest sourced from reference TRBV5-1 and TRBJ2-1, is KAGVTQTPRYLIKTRGQQVTLSCSPISGHRSVSWYQQTPGQGLQFLFEYFSETQRNKGNFPGRFSGRQFSNSRSEMNVSTLELGDSALYLCASSLVPGTGTYNEQFFGPGTRLTVL.

This clonotype was picked up a small number of times. This rearrangement joins TRBV14 to TRBJ1-1, with no clear D. V gave up 8 bases and J gave up 1 base, with 14 bases separating them. CDR1 SGHDN and CDR2 FVKESK come from the germline V gene. The CDR3 contains 14 residues. This CDR3 is CASAAGRWNTEAFF. In DNA, the CDR3 is TGTGCCAGCGCCGCGGGGAGGTGGAACACTGAAGCTTTCTTT. The full variable domain, its missing parts supplied by reference TRBV14 and TRBJ1-1, is EAGVTQFPSHSVIEKGQTVTLRCDPISGHDNLYWYRRVMGKEIKFLLHFVKESKQDESGMPNNRFLAERTGGTYSTLKVQPAELEDSGVYFCASAAGRWNTEAFFGQGTRLTVV.

There are a few counts of this clonotype. The chain carries TRBV29-1 and TRBJ2-3, with TRBD1 matching 8 bases. V shed 0 bases and J 5 bases; nucleotides not matched to a gene: 7. Germline V gene lookup returns CDR1 SQVTM and CDR2 ANQGSEA. The CDR3 length is 15 residues. The CDR3 reads CSVEDFRGQGDTQYF. The CDR3 DNA follows: TGCAGCGTTGAAGATTTCAGGGGGCAGGGAGATACGCAGTATTTT.

As regards this clonotype: One junction end does not reproduce the germline sequence, and a read error may be involved. The chain uses TRBV4-1 and TRBJ2-1, with unresolved D. Per the germline V gene, CDR1 is MGHRA and CDR2 is YSYEKL. The CDR3 has 15 amino acids. The CDR3 DNA sequence: TGCGCCAGCAGCCCCGGTTCCGACCGGTTAAATGAGCTGTTCTTC. This sequence encodes CASSPGSDRLNELFF.

V usage is TRBV20-1 and J usage is TRBJ2-3, with 9 bases that match TRBD1. CDR1 and CDR2 from the germline V gene are DFQATT and SNEGSKA (reference sequence). V lost 6 bases, J lost 1 base, and 20 bases stayed unmatched. The CDR3 is 19 amino acids. The CDR3 is CSAPDKTGGGLGGTDTQYF. CDR3 nucleotides: TGCAGTGCACCCGACAAGACAGGGGGGGGGCTAGGTGGCACAGATACGCAGTATTTT.